This TCR beta chain was obtained from a study of cytomegalovirus exposure and HLA in healthy donors. General study findings and limits: Several of the most significant clusters appeared linked to common viral pathogens, based on a later analysis. Association of a missense DCLRE1C variant with TCR beta V- and J-gene trimming was reported in a later analysis.

This clone was seen only a few times. Its target is not known. It was with 60 Vbeta and 13 Jbeta primers that the PCR ran. Measured with immunoSEQ multiplex PCR; TCRdb has only the in-frame clones, and not every one. The sample yields approximately 210,000 clones, about three quarters seen once. The V end was cut by 6 bases, the J end by 1 base, with 12 bases between. Germline values: CDR1 MNHEY, CDR2 SVGAGI. The CDR3 extends over 14 amino acids. The material sequenced was PBMCs. This chain joins TRBV6-5 and TRBJ1-1; D gene unclear. The source is a woman between 40 and 55 years old in good health and CMV-seronegative. CDR3 nucleotides: TGTGCCAGCAGCCGAGAGAGACAGAACACTGAAGCTTTCTTT. It encodes CASSRERQNTEAFF.